This T cell receptor (beta chain) was recorded in a study of Ad26.COV2.S vaccination and SARS-CoV-2 variants. For the study at large: Once, or twice with 56 days between doses, Ad26.COV2.S was given intramuscularly.

Specified treatment: around 19 received Ad26.COV2.S at low or high dose, single or two shots; 5 received placebo; per-sample allocation not given. Vaccine and placebo recipients were sampled on day 63 after the first injection. The protocol was immunoSEQ multiplex PCR, while the TCRdb copy is restricted to in-frame clones and leaves out a portion. The data show 200,000 to 250,000 clones, with around nine tenths seen just once and about 10% held by the top ten. Germline V gene sequence: CDR1 MNHNS, CDR2 SASEGT. The CDR3 contains 12 residues. Trimming took 3 bases from V and 10 from J, leaving 12 bases between them.

The chain recombines TRBV6-1 with TRBJ1-1; no clear D gene. Sequencing used peripheral blood, obtained in a trial of Ad26.COV2.S vaccine versus placebo. This TCR derives from a person between 18 and 59 years old who received the Ad26.COV2.S COVID-19 vaccine or a placebo. CDR3 sequence (DNA): TGTGCCAGCAGTGAGTTTGCCAGGACAGCTTTCTTT. This translates into CASSEFARTAFF.